Shown below are 20 T cell receptor beta chains from a single sample sequenced in a study of blood T cell repertoires in COVID-19. Measured with immunoSEQ multiplex PCR; TCRdb has only the in-frame clones, and not every one. The data contain around 70,000 clones, around nine tenths of them singletons. Sequenced input: peripheral blood. The receptors were gathered from a man aged 50 or older with active COVID-19.

This chain joins TRBV6-5 and TRBJ2-3; perhaps TRBD1 as D (5 bases). CDR3 length equals 14 residues. Between the trimmed V and J ends, which lost 7 bases and 2 bases, there was a span of 13 bases. CDR1 is MNHEY and CDR2 is SVGAGI in the germline V gene. The chain's CDR3 is CASTLGANTDTQYF. The CDR3 DNA reads as TGTGCCAGCACCCTAGGGGCGAACACAGATACGCAGTATTTT.

The rearrangement links TRBV12-3 or TRBV12-4 to TRBJ1-2; 7 bases agree with TRBD1. The CDR3 is made up of 13 amino acids. J lost 8 bases, V lost 2 bases, and 5 bases had no gene match. CDR3 nucleotides: TGTGCCAGCAGTTTATTAACAGGGGACGGCTACACCTTC. It yields the protein CASSLLTGDGYTF.

The chain is built from TRBV3-1 (or the pseudogene TRBV3-2) and TRBJ2-7; 9 nucleotides line up with TRBD2. With V trimmed by 3 bases and J by 2 bases, 5 bases remained unmatched. Looked up from germline, CDR1 is LGHDT and CDR2 is YNNKEL (reference sequence). The CDR3 is made up of 15 amino acids. The CDR3 sequence: CASSQGLAGPYEQYF. The CDR3, as DNA: TGTGCCAGCAGCCAGGGGCTAGCGGGGCCCTACGAGCAGTACTTC.

The rearrangement joins TRBV4-3 to TRBJ1-2; TRBD1 might be the D (5 bases). The V and J ends lost 2 bases and 5 bases respectively, with 12 bases between them. The CDR3 consists of 14 residues. The germline V gene has CDR1 LGHNA and CDR2 YSLEER. CDR3 sequence reads: CASSQQGEEYGYTF. For the CDR3, the DNA is TGCGCCAGCAGCCAACAGGGTGAGGAATATGGCTACACCTTC.

The V and J genes are TRBV5-6 and TRBJ1-2; D unresolved. Germline CDR1 and CDR2: SGHDT and YYEEEE. CDR3 length equals 15 residues. V shed 1 base and J shed 3 bases, with 13 bases lying between them. Written as DNA, the CDR3 is TGTGCCAGCAGCTTGATGTGGGAGCCATACTATGGCTACACCTTC. It is translated as CASSLMWEPYYGYTF.

The chain recombines TRBV30 with TRBJ1-6; 7 bases are a match to TRBD1. Germline loops: CDR1 GTSNPN, CDR2 SVGIG (reference sequence). Trimming at V came to 5 bases and at J to 4 bases, leaving 5 bases not matched to a gene. CDR3 size: 14 residues. CDR3 nucleotide sequence: TGTGCCTGGGAGGGGGCAGGGTATAATTCACCCCTCCACTTT. It encodes CAWEGAGYNSPLHF.

The rearrangement links TRBV28 to TRBJ2-5, with TRBD1 matching over 7 bases. The CDR3 spans 16 residues. Trimming removed 3 bases from V and 4 bases from J; junction bases left unmatched: 11. Germline V gene lookup returns CDR1 MDHEN and CDR2 SYDVKM. CDR3 amino acids: CASSFRLLGGAETQYF. The CDR3 DNA is TGTGCCAGCAGTTTCCGGTTGCTAGGGGGCGCAGAGACCCAGTACTTC.

CDR3 residues: CASSDGGGANEQFF. CDR3 sequence (DNA): TGTGCCAGCAGTGACGGCGGGGGGGCCAATGAGCAGTTCTTC. The chain couples TRBV6-4 to TRBJ2-1; 9 bases agree with TRBD2. Per germline, CDR1 MRHNA and CDR2 SNTAGT. The CDR3 sequence is 14 residues long. With V trimmed by 2 bases and J by 6 bases, 2 bases remained unmatched.

The CDR3 spells CASSYSSRGETQYF. In DNA form, the CDR3 reads TGTGCCAGCAGTTACTCCAGTCGGGGGGAGACCCAGTACTTC. This chain uses TRBV6-2 or TRBV6-3 with TRBJ2-5; weak D call: TRBD2 (6 bases). CDR3 length: 14 amino acids. In germline, CDR1 is MNHEY, CDR2 SVGEGT. V was shortened by 0 bases and J by 5 bases, with 10 bases between the two germline ends.

The genes are TRBV2 and TRBJ2-1; TRBD1 is a possible D gene (8 bases). V lost 7 bases to trimming and J lost 4 bases, with 17 bases between them. The CDR3 contains 15 residues. CDR1 SNHLY and CDR2 FYNNEI come from the germline V gene. CDR3 sequence (DNA): TGTGCCAGCAAAACCAACAGGGGGGGTTACAATGAGCAGTTCTTC. Its translation is CASKTNRGGYNEQFF.

The chain couples TRBV9 to TRBJ2-3, with D perhaps TRBD1 (6 bases). Trimming pared 5 bases from V and 0 bases from J, leaving 19 bases between. This CDR3 is built from 17 residues. Germline-derived CDR1 and CDR2 are SGDLS and YYNGEE. CDR3 in DNA: TGTGCCAGCAGTTATGGGGACGGGACACCTAGCACAGATACGCAGTATTTT. Protein sequence: CASSYGDGTPSTDTQYF.

This clone was recorded once. The chain uses TRBV4-3 and TRBJ2-1; D is undetermined. The CDR3 length is 15 residues. Trimming shortened V by 1 base and J by 0 bases, and 7 bases separated the two germline ends. Germline V lookup: CDR1 LGHNA, CDR2 YSLEER. CDR3 nucleotide sequence: TGCGCCAGCAGCCAAGGTGGCTCCTCCTACAATGAGCAGTTCTTC. This sequence encodes CASSQGGSSYNEQFF.

This chain connects TRBV27 to TRBJ2-4; weak D call: TRBD1 (5 bases). The V and J ends lost 6 bases and 4 bases respectively, with 13 bases between them. Germline CDR1 and CDR2: MNHEY and SMNVEV (reference sequence). There are 14 residues in the CDR3. The CDR3 nucleotides read TGTGCCAGCAGCTTGACAGATGGGAAAAACATTCAGTACTTC. It translates to CASSLTDGKNIQYF.

The rearrangement uses TRBV7-2 and TRBJ2-1; maybe TRBD2 (6 bases). Trimming shortened V by 5 bases and J by 4 bases, and 12 bases separated the two germline ends. The CDR3 totals 14 residues. Per germline, CDR1 SGHTA and CDR2 FQGNSA. CDR3 bases: TGTGCCAGCAGCCGGGGACGGGAGTACAATGAGCAGTTCTTC. It encodes CASSRGREYNEQFF.

This chain uses TRBV7-7 with TRBJ2-3; 10 bases agree with TRBD2. The germline CDR1 and CDR2 sequences are SSHAT and FNYEAQ (reference sequence). Trimming at V came to 6 bases and at J to 5 bases, leaving 8 bases not matched to a gene. CDR3 length: 15 amino acids. CDR3 nucleotides: TGTGCCAGCAGTTCCAGACTAGCGGGTATAGATACGCAGTATTTT. It is translated as CASSSRLAGIDTQYF.

The rearrangement uses TRBV2 and TRBJ2-3; 7 bases line up with TRBD2. Germline trimming cut 8 bases from V and 0 bases from J; bases unmatched to any gene: 5. CDR3 length: 14 amino acids. From germline, CDR1 is SNHLY and CDR2 FYNNEI. Here the CDR3 DNA reads TGTGCCAGCCAGCGGGACCATAGCACAGATACGCAGTATTTT. It specifies CASQRDHSTDTQYF.

V and J are TRBV6-1 and TRBJ1-2; D unresolved. CDR1 is MNHNS, CDR2 SASEGT, per germline. CDR3 size: 13 residues. Trimming stripped 3 bases from V and 1 base from J, with 6 bases between. The CDR3 loop reads CASSDQINYGYTF. The CDR3 DNA reads TGTGCCAGCAGTGACCAAATTAACTATGGCTACACCTTC.

V usage is TRBV9 and J usage is TRBJ2-4; perhaps TRBD1 as D (5 bases). The CDR3 runs to 16 residues. Per the germline V gene, CDR1 is SGDLS and CDR2 is YYNGEE. V was trimmed by 4 bases and J by 8 bases, leaving 22 bases between them. The CDR3 here is CASSPRMDTRTDIQYF. For the CDR3, the DNA is TGTGCCAGCAGCCCCCGAATGGACACCCGTACAGACATTCAGTACTTC.

The chain carries TRBV4-2 and TRBJ1-2; 10 bases agree with TRBD1. There are 14 residues in the CDR3. V trimming: 4 bases; J trimming: 2 bases; junction bases outside the gene matches: 1. Per germline, CDR1 LGHNA and CDR2 YNFKEQ. CDR3 amino acids: CASSRGQGNYGYTF. The CDR3 nucleotides read TGTGCCAGCAGCCGGGGACAGGGGAACTATGGCTACACCTTC.

This chain uses TRBV11-2 with TRBJ2-7; TRBD1 matches 10 bases. The CDR3 runs 17 residues. After removal of 1 base from V and 7 bases from J, the junction contained 13 bases not matched to a gene. Germline assignment: CDR1 SGHAT and CDR2 FQNNGV. The CDR3 DNA is TGTGCCAGCAGCTTAGCTTCGACAGGGGGCTTTCTGAGAGAGCAGTACTTC. Its translation is CASSLASTGGFLREQYF.